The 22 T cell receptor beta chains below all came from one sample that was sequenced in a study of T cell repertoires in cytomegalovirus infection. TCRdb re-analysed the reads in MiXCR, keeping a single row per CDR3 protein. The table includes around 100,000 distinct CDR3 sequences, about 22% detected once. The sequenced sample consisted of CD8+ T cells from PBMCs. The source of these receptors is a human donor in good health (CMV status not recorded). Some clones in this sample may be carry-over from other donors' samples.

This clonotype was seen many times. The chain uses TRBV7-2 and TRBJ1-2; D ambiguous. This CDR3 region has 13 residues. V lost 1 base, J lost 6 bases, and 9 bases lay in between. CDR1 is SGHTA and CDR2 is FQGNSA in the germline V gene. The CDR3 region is CASSLVRTDGYTF. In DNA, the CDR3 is TGTGCCAGCAGCTTAGTGCGAACCGATGGCTACACCTTC.

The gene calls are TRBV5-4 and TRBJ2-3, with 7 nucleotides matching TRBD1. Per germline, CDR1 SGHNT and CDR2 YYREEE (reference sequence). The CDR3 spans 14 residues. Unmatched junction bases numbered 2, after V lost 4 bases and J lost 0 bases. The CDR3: CASSTGQSTDTQYF. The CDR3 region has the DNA TGTGCCAGCAGCACGGGACAGAGCACAGATACGCAGTATTTT.

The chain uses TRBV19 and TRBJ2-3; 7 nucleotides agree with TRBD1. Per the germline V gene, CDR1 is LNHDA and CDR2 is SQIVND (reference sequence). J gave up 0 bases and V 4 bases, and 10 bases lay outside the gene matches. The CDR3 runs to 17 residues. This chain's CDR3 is CASSTGTATASTDTQYF. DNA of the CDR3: TGTGCCAGTAGTACAGGGACAGCGACCGCTAGCACAGATACGCAGTATTTT.

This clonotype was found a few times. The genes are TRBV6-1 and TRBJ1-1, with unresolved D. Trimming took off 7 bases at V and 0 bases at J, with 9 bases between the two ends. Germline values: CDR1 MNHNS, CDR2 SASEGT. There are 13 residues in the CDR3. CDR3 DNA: TGTGCCAGCAAGGCCATTATGAACACTGAAGCTTTCTTT. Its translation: CASKAIMNTEAFF.

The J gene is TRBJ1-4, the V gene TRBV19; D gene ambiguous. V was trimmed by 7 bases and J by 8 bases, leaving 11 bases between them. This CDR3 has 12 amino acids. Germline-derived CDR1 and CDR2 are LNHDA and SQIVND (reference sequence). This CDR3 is CASTARREKLFF. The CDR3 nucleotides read TGTGCCAGTACTGCAAGACGCGAAAAACTGTTTTTT.

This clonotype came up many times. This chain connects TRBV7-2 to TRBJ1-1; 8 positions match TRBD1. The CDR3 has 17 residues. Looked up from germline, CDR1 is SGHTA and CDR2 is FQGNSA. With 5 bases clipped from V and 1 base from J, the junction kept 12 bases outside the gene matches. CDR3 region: CASSPLQGGVGNTEAFF. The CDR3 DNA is TGTGCCAGCAGCCCTTTACAGGGGGGAGTAGGGAACACTGAAGCTTTCTTT.

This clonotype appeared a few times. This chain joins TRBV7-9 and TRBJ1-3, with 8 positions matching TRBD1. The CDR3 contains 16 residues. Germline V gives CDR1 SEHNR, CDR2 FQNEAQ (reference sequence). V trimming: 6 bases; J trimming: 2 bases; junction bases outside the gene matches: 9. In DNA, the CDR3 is TGTGCCAGCAGAACGGGAGGACAGGGAGCTGGAAACACCATATATTTT. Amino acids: CASRTGGQGAGNTIYF.

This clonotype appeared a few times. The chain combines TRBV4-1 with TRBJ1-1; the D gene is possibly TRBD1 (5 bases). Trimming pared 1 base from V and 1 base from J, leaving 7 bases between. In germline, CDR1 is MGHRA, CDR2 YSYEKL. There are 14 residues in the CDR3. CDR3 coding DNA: TGCGCCAGCAGCCAAGGGGACGGGAACACTGAAGCTTTCTTT. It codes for CASSQGDGNTEAFF.

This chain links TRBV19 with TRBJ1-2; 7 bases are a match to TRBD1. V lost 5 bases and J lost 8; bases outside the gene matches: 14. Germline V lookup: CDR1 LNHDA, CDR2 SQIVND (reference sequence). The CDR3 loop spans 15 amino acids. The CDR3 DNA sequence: TGTGCCAGTAGTGAATCACAGGGGACCTTCTGGGGCTACACCTTC. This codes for CASSESQGTFWGYTF.

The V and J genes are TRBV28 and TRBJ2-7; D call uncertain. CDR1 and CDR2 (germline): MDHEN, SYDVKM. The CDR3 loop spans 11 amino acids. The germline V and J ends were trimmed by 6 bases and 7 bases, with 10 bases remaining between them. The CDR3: CASSYSMEQYF. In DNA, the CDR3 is TGTGCCAGCAGCTACTCCATGGAGCAGTACTTC.

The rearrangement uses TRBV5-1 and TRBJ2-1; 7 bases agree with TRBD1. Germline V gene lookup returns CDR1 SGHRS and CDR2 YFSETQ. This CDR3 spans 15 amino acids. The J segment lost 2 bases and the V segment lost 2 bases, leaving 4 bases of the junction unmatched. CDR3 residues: CASSLLGQAYNEQFF. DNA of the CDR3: TGCGCCAGCAGCTTACTAGGACAGGCCTACAATGAGCAGTTCTTC.

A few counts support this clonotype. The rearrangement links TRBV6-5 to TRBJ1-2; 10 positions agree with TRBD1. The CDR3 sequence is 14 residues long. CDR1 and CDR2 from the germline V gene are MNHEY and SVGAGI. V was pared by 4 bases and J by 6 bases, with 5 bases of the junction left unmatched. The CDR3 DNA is TGTGCCAGCAGTTTGGACGGGACAGGGGATGGCTACACCTTC. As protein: CASSLDGTGDGYTF.

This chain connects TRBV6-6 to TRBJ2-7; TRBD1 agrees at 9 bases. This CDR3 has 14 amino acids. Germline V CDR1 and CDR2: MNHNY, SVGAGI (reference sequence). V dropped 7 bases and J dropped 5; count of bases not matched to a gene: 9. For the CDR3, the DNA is TGTGCCAGCATTGGGGACAGGGTCACGGACGAGCAGTACTTC. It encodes CASIGDRVTDEQYF.

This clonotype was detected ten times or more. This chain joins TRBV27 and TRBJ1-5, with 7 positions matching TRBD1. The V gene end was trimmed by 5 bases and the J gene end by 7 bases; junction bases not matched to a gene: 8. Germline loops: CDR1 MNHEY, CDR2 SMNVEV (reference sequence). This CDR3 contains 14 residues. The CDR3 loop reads CASSRTGVGQPQHF. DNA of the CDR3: TGTGCCAGCAGTAGAACAGGGGTTGGGCAGCCCCAGCATTTT.

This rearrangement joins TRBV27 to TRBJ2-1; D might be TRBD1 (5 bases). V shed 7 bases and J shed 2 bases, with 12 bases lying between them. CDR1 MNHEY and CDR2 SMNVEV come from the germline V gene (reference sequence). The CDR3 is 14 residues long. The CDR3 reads CASTPDRTYNEQFF. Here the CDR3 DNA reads TGTGCCAGCACCCCCGACAGAACCTACAATGAGCAGTTCTTC.

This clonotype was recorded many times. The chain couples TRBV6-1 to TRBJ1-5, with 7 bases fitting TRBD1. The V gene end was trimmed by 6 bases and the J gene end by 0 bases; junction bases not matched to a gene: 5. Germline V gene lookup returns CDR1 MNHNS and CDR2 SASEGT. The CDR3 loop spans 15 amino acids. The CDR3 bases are TGTGCCAGCAGAGTCACAGGGGATAGCAATCAGCCCCAGCATTTT. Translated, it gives CASRVTGDSNQPQHF.

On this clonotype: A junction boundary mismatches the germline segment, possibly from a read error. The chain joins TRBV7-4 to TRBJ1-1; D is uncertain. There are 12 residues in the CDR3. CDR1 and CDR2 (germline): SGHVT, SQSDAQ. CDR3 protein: CAGSPQNTEAFF. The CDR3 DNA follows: TGTGCCGGCAGCCCACAGAACACTGAAGCTTTCTTT.

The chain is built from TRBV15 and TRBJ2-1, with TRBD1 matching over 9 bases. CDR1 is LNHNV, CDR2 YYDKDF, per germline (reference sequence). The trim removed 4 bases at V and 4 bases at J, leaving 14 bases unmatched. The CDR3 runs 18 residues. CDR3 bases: TGTGCCACCAGCAACCCAGGGGGTCCGGGACAGGGTTACAATGAGCAGTTCTTC. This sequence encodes CATSNPGGPGQGYNEQFF.

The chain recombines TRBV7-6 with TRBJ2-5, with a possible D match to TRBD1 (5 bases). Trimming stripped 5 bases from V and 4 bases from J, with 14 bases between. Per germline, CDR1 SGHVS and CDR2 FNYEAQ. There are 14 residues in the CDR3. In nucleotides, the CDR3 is TGTGCCAGCAGCCCCAGGGCGTCGGGAGAGACCCAGTACTTC. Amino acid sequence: CASSPRASGETQYF.

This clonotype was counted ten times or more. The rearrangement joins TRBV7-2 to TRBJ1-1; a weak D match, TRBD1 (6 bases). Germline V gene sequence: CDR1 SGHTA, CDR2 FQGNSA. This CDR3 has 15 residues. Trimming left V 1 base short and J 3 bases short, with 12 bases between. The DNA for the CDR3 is TGTGCCAGCAGCTTAGAGGGGGGAGGGTACACTGAAGCTTTCTTT. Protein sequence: CASSLEGGGYTEAFF. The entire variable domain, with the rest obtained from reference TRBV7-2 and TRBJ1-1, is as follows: GAGVSQSPSNKVTEKGKDVELRCDPISGHTALYWYRQSLGQGLEFLIYFQGNSAPDKSGLPSDRFSAERTGGSVSTLTIQRTQQEDSAVYLCASSLEGGGYTEAFFGQGTRLTVV.

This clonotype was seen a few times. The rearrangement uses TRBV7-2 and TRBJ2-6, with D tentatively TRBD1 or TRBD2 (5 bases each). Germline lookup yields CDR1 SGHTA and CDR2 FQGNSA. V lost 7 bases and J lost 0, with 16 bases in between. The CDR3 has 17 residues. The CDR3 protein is CASTLRDGHSGANVLTF. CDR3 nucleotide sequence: TGTGCCAGCACCCTACGGGACGGACACTCTGGGGCCAACGTCCTGACTTTC.

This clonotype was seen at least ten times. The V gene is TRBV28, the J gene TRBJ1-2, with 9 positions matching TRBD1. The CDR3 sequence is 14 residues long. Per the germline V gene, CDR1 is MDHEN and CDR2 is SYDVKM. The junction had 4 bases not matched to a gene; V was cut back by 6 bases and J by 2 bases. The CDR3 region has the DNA TGTGCCAGCAGCCGTACAGGGGGCAACTATGGCTACACCTTC. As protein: CASSRTGGNYGYTF.